The clone carrying this T cell receptor (beta chain) has a count of ten or more. Germline CDR1 reads SNHLY; CDR2 reads FYNNEI. The ends were cut back, 3 bases at V and 2 bases at J, with 13 bases in the middle. CDR3 length: 15 residues. Amplification yielded TCR beta CDR3 regions, with RNA transcripts as the source. Primed by the HTBI set, a first-round RT-PCR was run on the TCR CDR3. From the multiplex PCR reads, TCRdb called clonotypes with MiXCR, one entry per CDR3 protein. The table includes around 420,000 distinct CDR3 sequences, around 14% detected once. The data were taken from a study of T cells in Graves' hyperthyroidism and ophthalmopathy.

This TCR derives from a woman under 30 with Graves' hyperthyroidism. Material: blood. The chain is built from TRBV2 and TRBJ1-1, with D unresolved. CDR3 amino acids: CASSEERRSNTEAFF. DNA for the CDR3: TGTGCCAGCAGTGAGGAACGCAGGAGTAACACTGAAGCTTTCTTT.